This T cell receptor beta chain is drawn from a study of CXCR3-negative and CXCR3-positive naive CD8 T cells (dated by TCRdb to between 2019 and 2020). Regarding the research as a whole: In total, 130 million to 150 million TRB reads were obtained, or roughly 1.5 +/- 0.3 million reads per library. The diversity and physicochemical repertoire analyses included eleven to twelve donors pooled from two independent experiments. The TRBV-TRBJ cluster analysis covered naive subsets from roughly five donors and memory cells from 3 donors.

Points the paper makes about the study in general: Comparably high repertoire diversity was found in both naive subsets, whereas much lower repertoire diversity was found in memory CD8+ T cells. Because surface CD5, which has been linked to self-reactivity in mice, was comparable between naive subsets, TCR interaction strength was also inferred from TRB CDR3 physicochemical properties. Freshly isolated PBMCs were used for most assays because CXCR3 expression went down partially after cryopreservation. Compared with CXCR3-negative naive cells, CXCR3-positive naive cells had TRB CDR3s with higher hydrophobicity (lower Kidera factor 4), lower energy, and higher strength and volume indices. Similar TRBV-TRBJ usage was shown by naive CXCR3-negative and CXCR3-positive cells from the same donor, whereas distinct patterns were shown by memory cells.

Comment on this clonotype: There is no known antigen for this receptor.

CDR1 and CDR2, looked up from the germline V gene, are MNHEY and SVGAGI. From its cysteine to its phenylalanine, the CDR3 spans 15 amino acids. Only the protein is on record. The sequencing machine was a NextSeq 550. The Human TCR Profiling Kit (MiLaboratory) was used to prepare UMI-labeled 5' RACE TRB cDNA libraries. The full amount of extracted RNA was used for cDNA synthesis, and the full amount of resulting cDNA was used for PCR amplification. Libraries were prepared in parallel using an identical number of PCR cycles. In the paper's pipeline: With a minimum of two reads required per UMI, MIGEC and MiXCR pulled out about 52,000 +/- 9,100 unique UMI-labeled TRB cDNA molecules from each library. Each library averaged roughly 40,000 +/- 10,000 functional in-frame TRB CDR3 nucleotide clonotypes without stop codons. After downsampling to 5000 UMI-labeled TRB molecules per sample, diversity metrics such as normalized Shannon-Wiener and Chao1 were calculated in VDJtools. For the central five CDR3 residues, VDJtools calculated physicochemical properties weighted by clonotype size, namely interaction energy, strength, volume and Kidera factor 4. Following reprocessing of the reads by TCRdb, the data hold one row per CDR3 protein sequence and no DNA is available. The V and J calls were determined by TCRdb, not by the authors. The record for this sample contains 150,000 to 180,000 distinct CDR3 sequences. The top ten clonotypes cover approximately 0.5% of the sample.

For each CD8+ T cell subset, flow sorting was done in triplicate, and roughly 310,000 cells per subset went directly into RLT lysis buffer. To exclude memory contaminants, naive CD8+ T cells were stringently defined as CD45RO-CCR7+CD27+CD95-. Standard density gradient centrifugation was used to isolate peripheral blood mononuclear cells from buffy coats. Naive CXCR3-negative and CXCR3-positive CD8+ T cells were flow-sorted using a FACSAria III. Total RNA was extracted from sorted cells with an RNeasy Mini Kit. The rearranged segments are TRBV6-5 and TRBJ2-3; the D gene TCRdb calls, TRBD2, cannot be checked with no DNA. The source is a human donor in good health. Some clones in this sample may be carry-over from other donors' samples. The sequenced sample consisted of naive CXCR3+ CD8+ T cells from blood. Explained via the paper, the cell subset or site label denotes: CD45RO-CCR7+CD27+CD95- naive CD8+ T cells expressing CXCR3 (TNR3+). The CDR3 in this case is CASSFSGGDGDTQYF.